These 26 T cell receptor beta chains were all obtained from the same sample, sequenced in a study of response to subunit inactivated influenza vaccine (dated by TCRdb to about 2018). The method was RT-PCR. For sequencing, an Illumina HiSeq 2500 was employed. TCRdb reworked the public reads: Q25 trimming with fastp, MiXCR clone assembly, productive beta chains retained. One record per CDR3 amino acid sequence lists the most common genes and DNA. The sample profile shows around 850,000 distinct CDR3 sequences; around 20% of them were found once. Of the sample, 11% is held by the ten largest clones. Here the sequenced sample was PBMCs from blood, taken roughly 5 days after vaccination. Receptor source: a man aged 45-65 years who received an inactivated influenza vaccine. Donor details come from another sample of the same person, matched by shared clones.

The sample holds a few counts of this clonotype. The V gene is TRBV5-5, the J gene TRBJ2-3; TRBD2 might be the D (6 bases). Trimming stripped 0 bases from V and 5 bases from J, with 13 bases between. The CDR3 length is 15 residues. CDR1 SGHKS and CDR2 YYEKEE come from the germline V gene (reference sequence). CDR3 DNA: TGTGCCAGCAGCTTGGGGGGGGATAGAGGAGATACGCAGTATTTT. It is translated as CASSLGGDRGDTQYF.

This chain connects TRBV20-1 to TRBJ1-1; a weak D match, TRBD1 (6 bases). V lost 0 bases, J lost 7 bases, and 12 bases lay in between. The CDR3 runs 13 residues. The germline V gene has CDR1 DFQATT and CDR2 SNEGSKA (reference sequence). The DNA for the CDR3 is TGCAGTGCTAGAGATCCGGGACACCTTGAAGCTTTCTTT. Its translation: CSARDPGHLEAFF.

The chain recombines TRBV25-1 with TRBJ2-2; 11 nucleotides align to TRBD2. The CDR3 length is 16 residues. Trimming at V came to 6 bases and at J to 4 bases, leaving 7 bases not matched to a gene. The germline V gene has CDR1 MGHDK and CDR2 SYGVNS. Written as DNA, the CDR3 is TGTGCCAGCAGCCGAATAGCGGGGGGGGCCACCGGGGAGCTGTTTTTT. Residues: CASSRIAGGATGELFF. The variable domain in full, completed from reference TRBV25-1 and TRBJ2-2, reads EADIYQTPRYLVIGTGKKITLECSQTMGHDKMYWYQQDPGMELHLIHYSYGVNSTEKGDLSSESTVSRIRTEHFPLTLESARPSHTSQYLCASSRIAGGATGELFFGEGSRLTVL.

This clonotype was picked up many times. The gene calls are TRBV2 and TRBJ2-7; 8 bases map to TRBD2. Trimming at V came to 7 bases and at J to 1 base, leaving 9 bases not matched to a gene. The CDR3 runs 15 residues. In germline, CDR1 is SNHLY, CDR2 FYNNEI. Here the CDR3 reads CASTVLTSASYEQYF. CDR3 nucleotides: TGTGCCAGCACCGTTTTGACTAGCGCATCCTACGAGCAGTACTTC.

This chain uses TRBV3-1 with TRBJ2-3; D is unclear. Germline V gene sequence: CDR1 LGHDT, CDR2 YNNKEL (reference sequence). V lost 0 bases, J lost 4 bases, and 11 bases lay in between. The CDR3 is 15 amino acids. This CDR3 is CASSQDLVGADTQYF. The CDR3 DNA is TGTGCCAGCAGCCAAGATCTCGTCGGTGCAGATACGCAGTATTTT.

The rearrangement uses TRBV28 and TRBJ2-3; tentative D call: TRBD1 (6 bases). The CDR3 runs 14 residues. Per the germline V gene, CDR1 is MDHEN and CDR2 is SYDVKM. The V end was cut by 1 base, the J end by 6 bases, with 11 bases between. The CDR3 nucleotides read TGTGCCAGCAGTTTATCCAGGGGATTTGATACGCAGTATTTT. Protein: CASSLSRGFDTQYF.

The V call is TRBV11-1, the J call TRBJ1-4; D possibly corresponds to TRBD1 (6 bases). Trimming left V 1 base short and J 7 bases short, with 22 bases between. Germline-derived CDR1 and CDR2 are SGHAT and FQDESV (reference sequence). The CDR3 spans 18 residues. CDR3 bases: TGTGCCAGCAGCTTAGGATCGGGAACAGGGACGCACATTGAAAAACTGTTTTTT. Its translation: CASSLGSGTGTHIEKLFF.

The chain couples TRBV7-6 to TRBJ2-7; D is perhaps TRBD2 (6 bases). Trimming stripped 5 bases from V and 6 bases from J, with 14 bases between. The CDR3 has 13 amino acids. Germline V gives CDR1 SGHVS, CDR2 FNYEAQ. The CDR3 DNA follows: TGTGCCAGCAGCCGTTTGGAGGGTCGCGAGCAGTACTTC. Its protein is CASSRLEGREQYF.

The sample holds a few counts of this clonotype. The V and J genes are TRBV18 and TRBJ2-7; no clear D. Germline V gives CDR1 KGHSH, CDR2 LQKENI. The CDR3 length is 14 residues. V lost 2 bases to trimming and J lost 5 bases, with 13 bases between them. Written as DNA, the CDR3 is TGTGCCAGCTCACCAAATGCCTTGGGCAACGAGCAGTACTTC. This gives the protein CASSPNALGNEQYF.

This clonotype has a handful of counts. The rearrangement joins TRBV11-3 to TRBJ2-1; unclear D gene. The germline CDR1 and CDR2 sequences are SGHNT and YENEEA. The CDR3 covers 14 residues. V gave up 3 bases and J gave up 15 bases, with 21 bases separating them. DNA of the CDR3: TGTGCCAGCAGCTTTTCCAGGACCCGTGGTCCGCTGTTCTTC. This sequence encodes CASSFSRTRGPLFF.

This clonotype was seen ten or more times. The rearrangement links TRBV12-3 or TRBV12-4 to TRBJ2-5; no reliable D call. This CDR3 is built from 14 residues. Between the trimmed V and J ends, which lost 7 bases and 4 bases, there was a span of 16 bases. CDR3 in amino acids: CASTFRMGRETQYF. Here the CDR3 DNA reads TGTGCCAGCACCTTTCGGATGGGAAGAGAGACCCAGTACTTC.

This clonotype was observed once. The chain has TRBV29-1 and TRBJ2-5; 11 nucleotides line up with TRBD2. The CDR3 extends over 15 amino acids. Germline V gene lookup returns CDR1 SQVTM and CDR2 ANQGSEA. The junction had 10 bases not matched to a gene; V was cut back by 5 bases and J by 5 bases. The CDR3 spells CSVRNSGGARETQYF. In DNA form, the CDR3 reads TGCAGCGTTCGCAATAGCGGGGGGGCCAGGGAGACCCAGTACTTC.

The chain recombines TRBV20-1 with TRBJ2-7, with D perhaps TRBD1 or TRBD2 (5 bases each). This CDR3 is 14 amino acids long. The V end lost 7 bases, the J end lost 4 bases, and 20 bases lay between the germline ends. Germline CDR1 is DFQATT and CDR2 is SNEGSKA (reference sequence). Here the CDR3 reads CSGGTAGGGYEQYF. In DNA, the CDR3 is TGCAGTGGGGGGACGGCCGGTGGTGGTTACGAGCAGTACTTC.

As regards this clonotype: With a much larger clone just one base away, this may be a read error. V and J are TRBV7-3 and TRBJ2-5, with TRBD1 matching 7 bases. The CDR3 is made up of 16 amino acids. V lost 5 bases, J lost 2 bases, and 11 bases stayed unmatched. Germline V gene data show CDR1 as SGHTA and CDR2 as FQGTGA. In DNA, the CDR3 is TGTGCCAGCAGCCTATGGACAGGTATGCGTCAAGAGACCCAGTACTTC. Its translation: CASSLWTGMRQETQYF.

There are many counts of this clonotype. This chain joins TRBV12-3 or TRBV12-4 and TRBJ2-7, with D possibly being TRBD1 or TRBD2 (5 bases each). V was pared by 1 base and J by 4 bases, with 17 bases between. The CDR3 contains 16 residues. CDR3 in amino acids: CASSLEESGTTYEQYF. CDR3 nucleotides: TGTGCCAGCAGTTTAGAGGAGTCCGGGACCACATACGAGCAGTACTTC.

The chain couples TRBV7-2 to TRBJ2-1; D ambiguous. The V and J ends lost 2 bases and 6 bases respectively, with 14 bases between them. The CDR3 covers 15 residues. The germline V gene has CDR1 SGHTA and CDR2 FQGNSA. The CDR3 is CASSLTQHYLNEQFF. The DNA of the CDR3 is TGTGCCAGCAGCTTAACACAGCACTACCTCAATGAGCAGTTCTTC.

This sequence joins TRBV4-1 and TRBJ2-7; TRBD2 might be the D (6 bases). Per the germline V gene, CDR1 is MGHRA and CDR2 is YSYEKL. This CDR3 contains 12 residues. V was trimmed by 4 bases and J by 7 bases, leaving 11 bases between them. The chain's CDR3 is CASSLIGGEQYF. The CDR3, as DNA: TGCGCCAGCAGCCTTATTGGGGGGGAGCAGTACTTC.

A few counts support this clonotype. This chain links TRBV29-1 with TRBJ2-7; a possible D gene is TRBD1 (6 bases). V lost 0 bases to trimming and J lost 5 bases, with 11 bases between them. The germline V gene encodes CDR1 SQVTM and CDR2 ANQGSEA. The CDR3 totals 13 residues. The CDR3 coding sequence is TGCAGCGTTGAAGATACAGGGTCGGACGAGCAGTACTTC. It specifies CSVEDTGSDEQYF.

This chain uses TRBV20-1 with TRBJ2-1, with D hard to call. Trimming removed 0 bases at V and 5 bases at J, with 17 bases between. Germline V gene sequence: CDR1 DFQATT, CDR2 SNEGSKA (reference sequence). The CDR3 runs to 16 residues. CDR3 sequence: CSARDPAEPTNNEQFF. The CDR3 nucleotides read TGCAGTGCTAGAGATCCGGCAGAGCCAACGAACAATGAGCAGTTCTTC.

The table lists this clonotype with many counts. V is TRBV20-1 and J is TRBJ2-4; 8 nucleotides match TRBD1. The CDR3 sequence is 13 residues long. Germline V gives CDR1 DFQATT, CDR2 SNEGSKA (reference sequence). CDR3 sequence reads: CSYDRGAKNIQYF. As DNA, the CDR3 is TGCAGCTACGACAGGGGAGCCAAAAACATTCAGTACTTC.

The V and J genes are TRBV20-1 and TRBJ1-2; D is undetermined. Germline V gene sequence: CDR1 DFQATT, CDR2 SNEGSKA (reference sequence). CDR3 size: 14 residues. V dropped 0 bases and J dropped 4 bases, with 12 bases sitting between them. CDR3 in DNA: TGCAGTGCTAGAGATCTAAACGGCCGCTATGGCTACACCTTC. It codes for CSARDLNGRYGYTF.

This clonotype turned up a few times. This chain connects TRBV30 to TRBJ2-3; 7 positions agree with TRBD2. The germline gives CDR1 GTSNPN, CDR2 SVGIG (reference sequence). The CDR3 runs to 15 residues. The V and J ends lost 2 bases and 0 bases, in that order; junction bases with no gene match: 5. DNA for the CDR3: TGTGCCTGGAGTCGGGGGAGGGTAAGCACAGATACGCAGTATTTT. It encodes CAWSRGRVSTDTQYF.

The chain has TRBV5-1 and TRBJ2-7; a possible D gene is TRBD1 (5 bases). The CDR3 sequence is 15 residues long. Trimming removed 3 bases from V and 3 bases from J, with 16 bases in between. The germline V gene has CDR1 SGHRS and CDR2 YFSETQ. CDR3: CASSSPQGRSYEQYF. In nucleotides, the CDR3 is TGCGCCAGCAGCTCGCCCCAGGGCAGGAGCTACGAGCAGTACTTC.

The chain has TRBV29-1 and TRBJ2-5; perhaps TRBD2 as D (7 bases). The CDR3 is 13 amino acids. Deletions cut 4 bases from V and 4 bases from J, with 13 bases between. Germline-derived CDR1 and CDR2 are SQVTM and ANQGSEA. CDR3: CSVVEGGVETQYF. For the CDR3, the DNA is TGCAGCGTTGTGGAGGGGGGGGTAGAGACCCAGTACTTC.

The genes are TRBV7-2 and TRBJ1-1; no reliable D call. The CDR3 runs to 15 residues. Germline lookup yields CDR1 SGHTA and CDR2 FQGNSA. V was shortened by 5 bases and J by 2 bases, with 15 bases between the two germline ends. The CDR3 coding sequence is TGTGCCAGCAGCCGCAGCGGACCGGTTAACACTGAAGCTTTCTTT. This codes for CASSRSGPVNTEAFF. The variable domain in full, with the rest retrieved from reference TRBV7-2 and TRBJ1-1, is GAGVSQSPSNKVTEKGKDVELRCDPISGHTALYWYRQSLGQGLEFLIYFQGNSAPDKSGLPSDRFSAERTGGSVSTLTIQRTQQEDSAVYLCASSRSGPVNTEAFFGQGTRLTVV.

There are a few counts of this clonotype. V is TRBV6-1 and J is TRBJ1-5, with D possibly matching TRBD1 (5 bases). The CDR3 is 13 amino acids. V shed 6 bases and J shed 8 bases, with 14 bases lying between them. Germline loops: CDR1 MNHNS, CDR2 SASEGT. Here the CDR3 reads CASRGNAGEPQHF. DNA for the CDR3: TGTGCCAGCAGGGGCAACGCGGGGGAGCCCCAGCATTTT.